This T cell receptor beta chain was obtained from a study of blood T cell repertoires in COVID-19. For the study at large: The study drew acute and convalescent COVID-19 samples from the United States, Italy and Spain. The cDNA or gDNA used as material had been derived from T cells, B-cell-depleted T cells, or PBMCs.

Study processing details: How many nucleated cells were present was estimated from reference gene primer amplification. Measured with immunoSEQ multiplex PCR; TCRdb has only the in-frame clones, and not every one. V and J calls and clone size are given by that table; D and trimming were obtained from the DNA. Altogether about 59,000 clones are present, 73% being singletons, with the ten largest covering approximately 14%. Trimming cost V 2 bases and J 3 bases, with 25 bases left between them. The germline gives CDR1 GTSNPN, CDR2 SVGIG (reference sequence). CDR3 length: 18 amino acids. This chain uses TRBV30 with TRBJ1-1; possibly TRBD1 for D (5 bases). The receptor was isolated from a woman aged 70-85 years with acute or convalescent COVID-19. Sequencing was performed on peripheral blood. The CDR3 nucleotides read TGTGCCTGGAGTTACCCGGGACTTCGAAAACTAGGGGACACTGAAGCTTTCTTT. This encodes CAWSYPGLRKLGDTEAFF.